This T cell receptor beta chain was sequenced during a study of T cells in Graves' hyperthyroidism and ophthalmopathy. Overall study: Any treatment followed the collection of peripheral blood at initial diagnosis. The study's findings and limits: Most thyroid clonotypes expanded above 0.001 appeared in blood too. A median around 6 months before onset, the model predicted ophthalmopathy.

Researchers took RNA transcripts and amplified the TCR beta CDR3 regions from them. The HTBI set primed first-round TCR CDR3 RT-PCR. MiXCR was run by TCRdb on the multiplex PCR reads, yielding one entry per CDR3 protein. The repertoire holds more than 250,000 distinct CDR3 sequences, with roughly 15% as singletons. Disease duration under 2 months; hyperthyroidism patients were aged 18 to 65. This clonotype was seen at least ten times. Its antigen is still unknown. Germline assignment: CDR1 KGHDR and CDR2 SFDVKD. Trimming stripped 2 bases from V and 4 bases from J, with 8 bases between. The CDR3 length is 14 residues.

V and J are TRBV24-1 and TRBJ1-5; D is possibly TRBD1 (5 bases). The sequenced sample was blood. This receptor was identified in a woman between 50 and 59 years old with Graves' hyperthyroidism that later progressed to Graves' ophthalmopathy. DNA of the CDR3: TGTGCCACCAGTGATTATCAGGGTAATCAGCCCCAGCATTTT. It is translated as CATSDYQGNQPQHF.